This entry lists 20 T cell receptor beta chains sequenced from one sample in a study of cytomegalovirus exposure and HLA in healthy donors. PCR amplification relied on 60 Vbeta primers (plus 13 Jbeta primers). Profiling relied on immunoSEQ multiplex PCR, and the TCRdb table lists in-frame clones only, not all of them. This sample has 150,000 to 200,000 clones; 65% to 75% occur once, and the top ten carry 1.5%. The sequenced sample consisted of PBMCs. The receptors stem from a girl aged 10-17 years in good health and CMV-seronegative.

The chain uses TRBV5-4 and TRBJ2-5; 7 bases agree with TRBD1. The J segment lost 5 bases and the V segment lost 0 bases, leaving 7 bases of the junction unmatched. Germline values: CDR1 SGHNT, CDR2 YYREEE (reference sequence). This CDR3 comprises 15 residues. The CDR3: CASSLARGGGETQYF. The CDR3 nucleotides are TGTGCCAGCAGCTTGGCCCGAGGGGGCGGTGAGACCCAGTACTTC.

The chain couples TRBV12-5 to TRBJ2-1; the D is unclear. Germline V gene sequence: CDR1 LGHNT, CDR2 FRNRAP. V was trimmed by 0 bases and J by 8 bases, leaving 14 bases between them. The CDR3 runs 15 residues. The CDR3 nucleotides are TGTGCTAGTGGTTTGGTACGGGTCTTAAGCGATGAGCAGTTCTTC. Protein: CASGLVRVLSDEQFF.

This chain joins TRBV14 and TRBJ1-1; 8 bases are shared with TRBD1. The germline gives CDR1 SGHDN, CDR2 FVKESK. The ends lost 1 base at V and 4 bases at J; junction bases unmatched: 8. The CDR3 contains 16 residues. CDR3 DNA sequence: TGTGCCAGCAGCCAAGGCTTAGGGCAGGGGGCCACTGAAGCTTTCTTT. As protein: CASSQGLGQGATEAFF.

This chain uses TRBV11-3 with TRBJ2-2; the D gene is possibly TRBD1 (5 bases). CDR1 is SGHNT, CDR2 YENEEA, per germline. V was trimmed by 1 base and J by 8 bases, leaving 8 bases between them. The CDR3 contains 13 residues. CDR3 protein: CASSLATGGELFF. CDR3 coding DNA: TGTGCCAGCAGCTTAGCCACAGGAGGGGAGCTGTTTTTT.

J is TRBJ1-4 and V is TRBV10-3, with D possibly TRBD1 on 5 matching bases. The V and J ends lost 4 bases and 5 bases respectively, with 8 bases between them. The CDR3 spans 13 residues. Germline V gene lookup returns CDR1 ENHRY and CDR2 SYGVKD. CDR3 bases: TGTGCCATCAGTGTCGGGGGAAATGAAAAACTGTTTTTT. Its protein product is CAISVGGNEKLFF.

This chain links TRBV5-1 with TRBJ1-2, with 7 bases aligning to TRBD1. The CDR3 totals 14 residues. V lost 7 bases and J lost 5; bases outside the gene matches: 11. Germline assignment: CDR1 SGHRS and CDR2 YFSETQ. The chain's CDR3 is CASAPGRQGYGYTF. The CDR3 DNA reads as TGCGCCAGCGCGCCCGGACGACAGGGTTATGGCTACACCTTC.

The chain employs TRBV5-1 and TRBJ2-3; tentative D call: TRBD2 (6 bases). CDR3 size: 13 residues. Per the germline V gene, CDR1 is SGHRS and CDR2 is YFSETQ. Trimming took 7 bases from V and 7 from J, leaving 16 bases between them. The CDR3 DNA follows: TGCGCCAGCCGCCAACAGGCGGGGAATACGCAGTATTTT. Protein sequence: CASRQQAGNTQYF.

The chain combines TRBV6-1 with TRBJ1-1; TRBD1 is a possible D gene (6 bases). Per the germline V gene, CDR1 is MNHNS and CDR2 is SASEGT. V was pared by 8 bases and J by 1 base, with 11 bases between. The CDR3 is 13 residues long. The CDR3 here is CASLGRGNTEAFF. CDR3 coding DNA: TGTGCCAGCCTTGGCAGGGGGAACACTGAAGCTTTCTTT.

This clone has just a few counts. The J gene is TRBJ1-5, the V gene TRBV12-5, with D uncertain. CDR3 size: 16 residues. With 2 bases removed from V and 8 bases from J, the gap between germline ends came to 19 bases. CDR1 and CDR2 (germline): LGHNT, FRNRAP. CDR3 region: CASGLHEGPVIEPQHF. The CDR3 DNA reads as TGTGCTAGTGGTTTGCACGAGGGTCCGGTTATTGAGCCCCAGCATTTT.

V usage is TRBV4-1 and J usage is TRBJ2-1, with D perhaps TRBD1 (6 bases). The CDR3 is 15 amino acids. CDR1 is MGHRA and CDR2 is YSYEKL in the germline V gene. Deletions cut 3 bases from V and 3 bases from J, with 12 bases between. The DNA for the CDR3 is TGCGCCAGCAGCCAGTCGGTACAGGGCTACAATGAGCAGTTCTTC. It encodes CASSQSVQGYNEQFF.

The rearrangement uses TRBV29-1 and TRBJ2-7; D possibly corresponds to TRBD2 (6 bases). The CDR3 loop spans 11 amino acids. Germline V gene sequence: CDR1 SQVTM, CDR2 ANQGSEA. Trimming took off 8 bases at V and 5 bases at J, with 13 bases between the two ends. As DNA, the CDR3 is TGCAGCTCTCGGAGGGGCAACGAGCAGTACTTC. It translates to CSSRRGNEQYF.

The table lists this clone with a count of one. This chain links TRBV7-2 with TRBJ2-3; D is perhaps TRBD2 (6 bases). Germline lookup yields CDR1 SGHTA and CDR2 FQGNSA. The CDR3 is 14 amino acids. V lost 5 bases to trimming and J lost 5 bases, with 14 bases between them. CDR3 region: CASSAAGSLDTQYF. The CDR3 DNA sequence: TGTGCCAGCAGCGCAGCCGGGAGCCTAGATACGCAGTATTTT.

J is TRBJ2-3 and V is TRBV14; D gene unclear. Between the trimmed V and J ends, which lost 7 bases and 1 base, there was a span of 9 bases. CDR1 and CDR2 (germline): SGHDN, FVKESK. CDR3 length: 13 amino acids. This CDR3 is CASTALGTDTQYF. In DNA form, the CDR3 reads TGTGCCAGCACTGCGCTAGGCACAGATACGCAGTATTTT.

This chain connects TRBV12-5 to TRBJ2-1; maybe TRBD1 (6 bases). The CDR3 loop spans 14 amino acids. Germline V gene sequence: CDR1 LGHNT, CDR2 FRNRAP. V gave up 0 bases and J gave up 4 bases, with 7 bases separating them. The CDR3 nucleotides read TGTGCTAGTGGTTTGGTGGACAGTTACAATGAGCAGTTCTTC. This sequence encodes CASGLVDSYNEQFF.

The chain employs TRBV2 and TRBJ1-4; 10 bases agree with TRBD1. This CDR3 has 14 residues. Trimming cost V 8 bases and J 4 bases; bases outside gene matches: 4. Germline lookup yields CDR1 SNHLY and CDR2 FYNNEI. CDR3 sequence: CASHRDRGNEKLFF. Written as DNA, the CDR3 is TGTGCCAGCCACCGGGACAGGGGTAATGAAAAACTGTTTTTT.

This clone was counted a few times. The chain carries TRBV13 and TRBJ2-7, with 10 bases that match TRBD1. V shed 3 bases and J 7 bases; nucleotides not matched to a gene: 9. The germline CDR1 and CDR2 sequences are PRHDT and FYEKMQ (reference sequence). This CDR3 contains 15 residues. The CDR3 region has the DNA TGTGCCAGCAGCTTTTTGGGGGGGACAGGGGAAGAGCAGTACTTC. It is translated as CASSFLGGTGEEQYF. Combining the CDR3 with reference TRBV13 and TRBJ2-7 gives the whole variable domain AAGVIQSPRHLIKEKRETATLKCYPIPRHDTVYWYQQGPGQDPQFLISFYEKMQSDKGSIPDRFSAQQFSDYHSELNMSSLELGDSALYFCASSFLGGTGEEQYFGPGTRLTVT.

The chain uses TRBV27 and TRBJ2-7, with a possible D match to TRBD2 (6 bases). The CDR3 has 14 residues. CDR1 MNHEY and CDR2 SMNVEV come from the germline V gene (reference sequence). V lost 4 bases and J lost 6, with 16 bases in between. The CDR3: CASSSSSTRREQYF. CDR3 nucleotide sequence: TGTGCCAGCAGTTCCTCGTCGACTAGACGCGAGCAGTACTTC.

V and J are TRBV14 and TRBJ2-1; possibly TRBD2 for D (6 bases). This CDR3 is 14 amino acids long. Trimming stripped 4 bases from V and 4 bases from J, with 11 bases between. The V gene's germline CDR1 is SGHDN and CDR2 FVKESK. The CDR3 spells CASSRGLGYNEQFF. The CDR3 DNA reads TGTGCCAGCAGCCGGGGACTTGGGTACAATGAGCAGTTCTTC.

The chain links TRBV4-1 to TRBJ1-1; 9 bases agree with TRBD1. The CDR3 spans 16 residues. V dropped 2 bases and J dropped 3; count of bases not matched to a gene: 7. The germline gives CDR1 MGHRA, CDR2 YSYEKL. The CDR3 reads CASSQPGQGTDTEAFF. DNA for the CDR3: TGCGCCAGCAGCCAACCCGGACAGGGGACCGACACTGAAGCTTTCTTT.

The gene calls are TRBV6-1 and TRBJ1-1, with 7 positions matching TRBD1. This CDR3 spans 13 amino acids. Germline CDR1 and CDR2: MNHNS and SASEGT. Trimming took 6 bases from V and 6 from J; bases not matched to a gene: 7. The CDR3 DNA reads as TGTGCCAGCAGCCCGACAGGGTGGGCTGAAGCTTTCTTT. Translated, it gives CASSPTGWAEAFF.